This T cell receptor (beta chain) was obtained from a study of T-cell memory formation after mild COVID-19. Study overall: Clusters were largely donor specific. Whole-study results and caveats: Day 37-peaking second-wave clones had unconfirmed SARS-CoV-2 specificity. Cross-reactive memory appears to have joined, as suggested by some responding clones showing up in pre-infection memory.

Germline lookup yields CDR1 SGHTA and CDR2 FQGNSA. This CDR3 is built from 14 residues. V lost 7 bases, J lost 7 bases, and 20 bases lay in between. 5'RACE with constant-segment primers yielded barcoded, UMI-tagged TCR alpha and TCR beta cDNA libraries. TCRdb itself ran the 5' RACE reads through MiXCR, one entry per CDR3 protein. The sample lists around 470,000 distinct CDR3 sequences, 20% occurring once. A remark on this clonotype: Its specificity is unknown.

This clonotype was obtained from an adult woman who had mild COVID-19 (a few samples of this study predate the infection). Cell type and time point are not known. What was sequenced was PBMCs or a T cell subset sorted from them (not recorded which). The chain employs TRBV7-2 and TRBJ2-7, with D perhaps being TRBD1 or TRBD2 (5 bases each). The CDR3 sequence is CASIPGPNTLEQYF. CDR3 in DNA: TGTGCCAGCATCCCGGGACCGAATACTTTGGAGCAGTACTTC.